This TCR beta chain was recorded in a study of blood T cell repertoires in COVID-19. Study in general: Sites in the United States, Italy and Spain provided acute and convalescent COVID-19 samples.

The CDR3 extends over 15 amino acids. Trimming cost V 0 bases and J 4 bases, with 11 bases left between them. Per germline, CDR1 SGHTS and CDR2 YDEGEE. Data came from immunoSEQ multiplex PCR; TCRdb stores just in-frame clones and leaves some out. Among approximately 250,000 clones, more than 70% were seen once, and the ten largest hold 2% to 2.5%. The chain carries TRBV5-8 and TRBJ1-5; D is unclear. The sequenced sample consisted of PBMCs or T cells enriched from blood (not recorded which). This TCR derives from a woman in her 40s with acute COVID-19. CDR3 DNA: TGTGCCAGCAGCTTGGCCGGGGTACGGAATCAGCCCCAGCATTTT. The encoded protein is CASSLAGVRNQPQHF. Supplemented by reference TRBV5-8 and TRBJ1-5, the full variable domain reads EAGVTQSPTHLIKTRGQQATLRCSPISGHTSVYWYQQALGLGLQFLLWYDEGEERNRGNFPPRFSGRQFPNYSSELNVNALELEDSALYLCASSLAGVRNQPQHFGDGTRLSIL.